These 7 T cell receptor beta chains came from one sample sequenced in a study of beta chain features in type 1 diabetes. Expressed TCRB transcripts were sequenced, since all the RNA that had been isolated was reverse transcribed. TCRdb keeps only in-frame clones here, not all; method: immunoSEQ multiplex PCR. Among hundreds of thousands of clones listed, approximately 15% were seen once. Sequencing used naive CD4+ T cells from blood. These TCRs come from a man under 40 in good health.

V is TRBV5-1 and J is TRBJ1-6, with D perhaps matching TRBD1 (5 bases). The CDR3 is 13 residues long. Germline V gives CDR1 SGHRS, CDR2 YFSETQ. V lost 4 bases and J lost 10, with 12 bases in between. The chain's CDR3 is CASSTEGESPLHF. The CDR3, as DNA: TGCGCCAGCAGCACCGAAGGGGAATCACCCCTCCACTTT.

The chain carries TRBV5-1 and TRBJ2-5; D not resolved. In germline, CDR1 is SGHRS, CDR2 YFSETQ. This CDR3 contains 13 residues. V dropped 4 bases and J dropped 2 bases, with 9 bases sitting between them. CDR3 protein: CASSRGSQETQYF. DNA for the CDR3: TGCGCCAGCAGCCGTGGGTCACAAGAGACCCAGTACTTC. The full variable domain, in which reference TRBV5-1 and TRBJ2-5 provide the parts outside the CDR3, is KAGVTQTPRYLIKTRGQQVTLSCSPISGHRSVSWYQQTPGQGLQFLFEYFSETQRNKGNFPGRFSGRQFSNSRSEMNVSTLELGDSALYLCASSRGSQETQYFGPGTRLLVL.

In this sample, this clone turned up a few times. The chain is built from TRBV13 and TRBJ1-2, with D perhaps TRBD1 (5 bases). The CDR3 spans 14 residues. The V and J ends lost 3 bases and 5 bases respectively, with 13 bases between them. CDR1 and CDR2 from the germline V gene are PRHDT and FYEKMQ (reference sequence). The CDR3 DNA reads as TGTGCCAGCAGCTTGGGGGACGCCGGTTATGGCTACACCTTC. It yields the protein CASSLGDAGYGYTF.

The chain recombines TRBV9 with TRBJ1-1; D not certain. CDR1 and CDR2 from the germline V gene are SGDLS and YYNGEE. Trimming left V 0 bases short and J 5 bases short, with 11 bases between. The CDR3 runs 14 residues. The CDR3 region is CASSVAGSGTEAFF. For the CDR3, the DNA is TGTGCCAGCAGCGTAGCCGGTTCAGGTACTGAAGCTTTCTTT.

J is TRBJ1-2 and V is TRBV28, with D tentatively TRBD1 (5 bases). Trimming removed 3 bases at V and 6 bases at J, with 14 bases between. This CDR3 comprises 14 residues. Germline CDR1 MDHEN, CDR2 SYDVKM. The DNA of the CDR3 is TGTGCCAGCAGTTTTAAGGGGAGACCGCATGGCTACACCTTC. Protein: CASSFKGRPHGYTF.

In its sample, this clone was seen a few times. The identical CDR3 is also encoded by other nucleotide sequences in the sample. The chain joins TRBV29-1 to TRBJ2-5, with D maybe TRBD2 (5 bases). V was clipped by 6 bases and J by 6 bases, with 23 bases between them. CDR1 and CDR2 (germline): SQVTM, ANQGSEA. The CDR3 is 15 amino acids. The CDR3 reads CSVLRESGTTQTQYF. DNA of the CDR3: TGCAGCGTGCTTCGGGAATCGGGAACAACACAGACCCAGTACTTC.

CDR3 in amino acids: CASSDVGGSYNEQFF. In nucleotides, the CDR3 is TGTGCCAGCAGTGATGTGGGGGGCTCCTACAATGAGCAGTTCTTC. This chain joins TRBV25-1 and TRBJ2-1; a weak D match, TRBD2 (6 bases). Germline V lookup: CDR1 MGHDK, CDR2 SYGVNS. This CDR3 spans 15 amino acids. Trimming removed 3 bases at V and 0 bases at J, with 9 bases between.